The subject of this entry is one T cell receptor (beta chain). This entry belongs to a study of blood T cell repertoires in COVID-19. In germline, CDR1 is MNHNS, CDR2 SASEGT. This CDR3 has 11 residues. The germline V and J ends were trimmed by 5 bases and 7 bases, with 8 bases remaining between them. The protocol was immunoSEQ multiplex PCR, while the TCRdb copy is restricted to in-frame clones and leaves out a portion. The sample consists of approximately 200,000 clones, about 85% of them appearing once. J is TRBJ1-2 and V is TRBV6-1; D remains ambiguous. The material sequenced was peripheral blood. The sequence was obtained from a man aged 35-49 years with acute or convalescent COVID-19. CDR3 coding DNA: TGTGCCAGCAGTCACGATAGTGGCTACACCTTC. Its translation: CASSHDSGYTF.